A single sample gave rise to the 17 T cell receptor beta chains below, sequenced in a study of OX40 agonist ivuxolimab in advanced cancers. Only in-frame clones appear in the TCRdb table, and some are missing; sequencing was by immunoSEQ multiplex PCR. Of roughly 73,000 clones listed, about four fifths are singletons. The specimen comprised CD4+ or CD8+ T cells sorted from blood, sampled in a trial of the OX40 agonist ivuxolimab. These receptor sequences come from an adult with an advanced solid tumor such as melanoma, head and neck, liver or kidney cancer.

The V gene is TRBV28, the J gene TRBJ2-5; no reliable D call. Germline loops: CDR1 MDHEN, CDR2 SYDVKM. There are 11 residues in the CDR3. V dropped 2 bases and J dropped 7 bases, with 5 bases sitting between them. CDR3 DNA sequence: TGTGCCAGCAGTTTAACCGGGACCCAGTACTTC. Translating gives CASSLTGTQYF. The variable domain in full, with the rest retrieved from reference TRBV28 and TRBJ2-5, is DVKVTQSSRYLVKRTGEKVFLECVQDMDHENMFWYRQDPGLGLRLIYFSYDVKMKEKGDIPEGYSVSREKKERFSLILESASTNQTSMYLCASSLTGTQYFGPGTRLLVL.

This chain joins TRBV7-6 and TRBJ2-7; 10 bases align to TRBD1. J gave up 6 bases and V 2 bases, and 10 bases lay outside the gene matches. CDR3 size: 16 residues. Germline V lookup: CDR1 SGHVS, CDR2 FNYEAQ. Here the CDR3 DNA reads TGTGCCAGCAGCTTAAACCCCCCGGGACAGGGGTCCGAGCAGTACTTC. Its protein is CASSLNPPGQGSEQYF.

This sequence joins TRBV5-1 and TRBJ1-2; maybe TRBD1 (6 bases). Trimming pared 0 bases from V and 7 bases from J, leaving 16 bases between. CDR3 length: 15 residues. CDR1 and CDR2 from the germline V gene are SGHRS and YFSETQ. The CDR3 spells CASSLGWGTSIGYTF. The CDR3 DNA reads as TGCGCCAGCAGCTTGGGTTGGGGGACATCAATTGGCTACACCTTC.

This rearrangement joins TRBV10-3 to TRBJ1-1; 7 bases fit TRBD1. The CDR3 runs to 14 residues. V shed 5 bases, J shed 5 bases, and the junction held 8 bases outside the gene matches. CDR1 and CDR2 (germline): ENHRY, SYGVKD. DNA of the CDR3: TGTGCCATCAGTCGGACAGGAGAGGGGACTGAAGCTTTCTTT. This encodes CAISRTGEGTEAFF.

This chain uses TRBV15 with TRBJ1-2; TRBD1 might be the D (6 bases). Germline loops: CDR1 LNHNV, CDR2 YYDKDF (reference sequence). This CDR3 has 14 amino acids. V dropped 1 base and J dropped 4 bases, with 10 bases sitting between them. The CDR3 region is CATSRGGQSYGYTF. The CDR3 nucleotides read TGTGCCACCAGCAGAGGAGGACAGAGCTATGGCTACACCTTC.

This chain uses TRBV5-4 with TRBJ1-3, with 8 bases matching TRBD1. CDR1 is SGHNT and CDR2 is YYREEE in the germline V gene (reference sequence). The CDR3 has 16 residues. Trimming at V came to 4 bases and at J to 0 bases, leaving 6 bases not matched to a gene. The DNA of the CDR3 is TGTGCCAGCAGCCTACAGGGGGTTCTCTCTGGAAACACCATATATTTT. The encoded protein is CASSLQGVLSGNTIYF.

The chain carries TRBV9 and TRBJ1-6; tentative D call: TRBD1 (5 bases). Trimming removed 5 bases at V and 0 bases at J, with 18 bases between. The CDR3 has 18 residues. Per the germline V gene, CDR1 is SGDLS and CDR2 is YYNGEE. The CDR3 loop is CASRDTGRQSSYNSPLHF. DNA for the CDR3: TGTGCCAGCAGGGACACCGGGAGACAGAGCTCCTATAATTCACCCCTCCACTTT.

This clone was observed a few times. The rearrangement joins TRBV9 to TRBJ1-6; D perhaps matches TRBD1 (5 bases). CDR1 is SGDLS, CDR2 YYNGEE, per germline. V lost 3 bases and J lost 14, with 15 bases in between. This CDR3 is built from 13 residues. The CDR3 sequence is CASSARQLGALHF. CDR3 bases: TGTGCCAGCAGCGCCCGACAGTTGGGGGCCCTCCACTTT.

J is TRBJ1-3 and V is TRBV19; D is perhaps TRBD1 (5 bases). The V gene's germline CDR1 is LNHDA and CDR2 SQIVND (reference sequence). Deletions cut 10 bases from V and 0 bases from J, with 13 bases between. This CDR3 has 14 amino acids. DNA of the CDR3: TGTGCCACGGGTGTGGGGGACTCTGGAAACACCATATATTTT. It codes for CATGVGDSGNTIYF.

In this sample, this clone turned up a few times. This chain joins TRBV7-8 and TRBJ1-3, with 7 bases matching TRBD1. CDR3 length: 13 residues. The ends lost 5 bases at V and 4 bases at J; junction bases unmatched: 2. The germline V gene has CDR1 SGHVS and CDR2 FQNEAQ. This chain's CDR3 is CASSLGQGNTIYF. CDR3 DNA: TGTGCCAGCAGCCTGGGACAGGGAAACACCATATATTTT.

J is TRBJ2-3 and V is TRBV7-9, with D possibly TRBD2 on 6 matching bases. Per germline, CDR1 SEHNR and CDR2 FQNEAQ (reference sequence). Trimming shortened V by 1 base and J by 0 bases, and 8 bases separated the two germline ends. This CDR3 has 15 amino acids. Written as DNA, the CDR3 is TGTGCCAGCAGCTTAGGGGACTCCAGCACAGATACGCAGTATTTT. It encodes CASSLGDSSTDTQYF. Using reference TRBV7-9 and TRBJ2-3 for the parts outside the CDR3, the full variable domain is DTGVSQNPRHKITKRGQNVTFRCDPISEHNRLYWYRQTLGQGPEFLTYFQNEAQLEKSRLLSDRFSAERPKGSFSTLEIQRTEQGDSAMYLCASSLGDSSTDTQYFGPGTRLTVL.

This chain links TRBV6-6 with TRBJ2-1, with 7 bases aligning to TRBD1. The CDR3 is 14 residues long. The V segment lost 2 bases and the J segment 8 bases; nucleotides outside the gene matches: 6. CDR1 is MNHNY and CDR2 is SVGAGI in the germline V gene (reference sequence). DNA for the CDR3: TGTGCCAGCAGTTACCCCGGGACAGAGTATGAGCAGTTCTTC. Its protein is CASSYPGTEYEQFF.

The V gene is TRBV18, the J gene TRBJ1-2; D is undetermined. V was clipped by 2 bases and J by 5 bases, with 9 bases between them. The CDR3 is made up of 13 amino acids. Germline CDR1 KGHSH, CDR2 LQKENI. DNA for the CDR3: TGTGCCAGCTCACCAAACCGGAATTATGGCTACACCTTC. It is translated as CASSPNRNYGYTF.

This chain uses TRBV6-5 with TRBJ2-1, with TRBD2 matching 10 bases. V dropped 0 bases and J dropped 7; count of bases not matched to a gene: 3. Germline V gene lookup returns CDR1 MNHEY and CDR2 SVGAGI. CDR3 length equals 15 residues. The CDR3 DNA follows: TGTGCCAGCAGTTACTCCGGGACTAGCGTGAATGAGCAGTTCTTC. Translated, it gives CASSYSGTSVNEQFF.

The chain couples TRBV7-2 to TRBJ1-4; D perhaps matches TRBD1 (5 bases). Germline assignment: CDR1 SGHTA and CDR2 FQGNSA. V shed 4 bases and J shed 1 base, with 16 bases lying between them. CDR3 length: 17 amino acids. CDR3 DNA: TGTGCCAGCAGCTCCCGGGGCACCCTCGGAACTAATGAAAAACTGTTTTTT. As protein: CASSSRGTLGTNEKLFF.

In this sample, this clone turned up a few times. The rearrangement uses TRBV30 and TRBJ1-1; D not resolved. Looked up from germline, CDR1 is GTSNPN and CDR2 is SVGIG (reference sequence). This CDR3 is 11 amino acids long. V lost 2 bases and J lost 5, with 6 bases in between. The chain's CDR3 is CAWSWGTEAFF. The CDR3 nucleotides are TGTGCCTGGAGTTGGGGTACTGAAGCTTTCTTT.

The chain uses TRBV6-6 and TRBJ2-7; 8 bases are shared with TRBD2. The germline V gene encodes CDR1 MNHNY and CDR2 SVGAGI (reference sequence). This CDR3 region has 13 residues. With V trimmed by 4 bases and J by 7 bases, 6 bases remained unmatched. Written as DNA, the CDR3 is TGTGCCAGCAGTTCGCGGCCGGGGGGGGAGCAGTACTTC. This gives the protein CASSSRPGGEQYF.